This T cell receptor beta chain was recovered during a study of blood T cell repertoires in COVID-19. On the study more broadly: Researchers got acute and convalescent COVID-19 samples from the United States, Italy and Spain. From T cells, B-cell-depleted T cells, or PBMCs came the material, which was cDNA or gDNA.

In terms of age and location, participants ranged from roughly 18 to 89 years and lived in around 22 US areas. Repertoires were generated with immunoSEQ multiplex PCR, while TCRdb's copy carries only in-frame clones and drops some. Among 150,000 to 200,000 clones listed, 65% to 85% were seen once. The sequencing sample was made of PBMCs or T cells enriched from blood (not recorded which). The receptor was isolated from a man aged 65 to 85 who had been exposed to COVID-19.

The CDR3 loop is CASSQDMRTDTQYF. CDR3 sequence (DNA): TGTGCCAGCAGCCAAGATATGAGGACAGATACGCAGTATTTT. The genes are TRBV3-1 (or the pseudogene TRBV3-2) and TRBJ2-3; D is ambiguous. V shed 0 bases and J shed 3 bases, with 7 bases lying between them. CDR1 LGHDT and CDR2 YNNKEL come from the germline V gene (reference sequence). The CDR3 sequence is 14 residues long.